This T cell receptor beta chain was captured in a study of T-cell memory formation after mild COVID-19. Study overall: TCR clusters were mostly confined to one donor each. General observations from the study: Contracting clones localized mainly to CM and EM when CD4+ and mainly to EMRA when CD8+. The pre-infection memory compartment contained some responding clones, suggesting cross-reactive memory joined.

This clonotype was detected many times. The antigen is undetermined. Barcoded TCR alpha and TCR beta cDNA libraries with UMIs came from 5'RACE using constant-segment primers. In TCRdb, the 5' RACE reads were re-called with MiXCR into one record per CDR3 protein. The data contain approximately 190,000 distinct CDR3 sequences, around 19% of them seen just once; the ten biggest clones take up 2% to 3%. V was clipped by 0 bases and J by 3 bases; unmatched bases: 3. The CDR3 has 15 residues. The germline V gene has CDR1 SGHKS and CDR2 YYEKEE (reference sequence). Sequenced input: PBMCs or a T cell subset sorted from them (not recorded which). The gene calls are TRBV5-5 and TRBJ2-1, with 7 positions matching TRBD2. The receptor comes from an adult woman who had mild COVID-19 (a few samples of this study predate the infection). Cell type and time point are not known. In DNA form, the CDR3 reads TGTGCCAGCAGCTTGGATGGCGGGGGCTACAATGAGCAGTTCTTC. It yields the protein CASSLDGGGYNEQFF.